The rows below give T cell receptor beta chains drawn from one sample of a study of identical twins. TCRdb reprocessed the 5' RACE reads with MiXCR, giving one entry per CDR3 protein. The sample comprises about 460,000 distinct CDR3 sequences, 14% of which are singletons, and about 0.52% rests with the top ten. Separately, the same data were catalogued under a study of yellow fever vaccine responses in identical twins.

Sequenced: CD4+ T cells sorted from blood. The receptors come from a woman aged 18-35 years in good health. Each CDR3 is given with its conserved first and last residue. Each record gives: J gene, V gene, clone size, D gene, CDR3 length, CDR3 DNA, CDR3 protein. The D gene is left open where the match is weak. Clone sizes are given selectively: once, few, many, or a class where the clone is expanded.

J gene: TRBJ2-1; V gene: TRBV24-1; clone size: many; D gene: TRBD1; CDR3 length: 15; CDR3 DNA: TGTGCCACCAGTGATTGGGGACAGGGGAACAATGAGCAGTTCTTC; CDR3 protein: CATSDWGQGNNEQFF
J gene: TRBJ2-1; V gene: TRBV21-1; clone size: few; D gene: -; CDR3 length: 14; CDR3 DNA: TGTGCCAGCAGCAAGCCGGGGTTCTACAATGAGCAGTTCTTC; CDR3 protein: CASSKPGFYNEQFF
J gene: TRBJ1-4; V gene: TRBV3-1; clone size: few; D gene: -; CDR3 length: 16; CDR3 DNA: TGTGCCAGCAGCCCTCGGGACCTCGCAACTAATGAAAAACTGTTTTTT; CDR3 protein: CASSPRDLATNEKLFF
J gene: TRBJ2-7; V gene: TRBV6-6; clone size: few; D gene: TRBD1; CDR3 length: 13; CDR3 DNA: TGTGCCAGCAGATCCGGGACAGTCGACGAGCAGTACTTC; CDR3 protein: CASRSGTVDEQYF
J gene: TRBJ2-3; V gene: TRBV6-1; clone size: few; D gene: TRBD2; CDR3 length: 17; CDR3 DNA: TGTGCCAGCAGTGAAGCGCGATGGAATAGCGGGAGAGATACGCAGTATTTT; CDR3 protein: CASSEARWNSGRDTQYF
J gene: TRBJ2-1; V gene: TRBV19; clone size: few; D gene: -; CDR3 length: 13; CDR3 DNA: TGTGCCAGTAGTATTAAGAGGGGAGGGGGGCAGTTCTTC; CDR3 protein: CASSIKRGGGQFF
J gene: TRBJ2-7; V gene: TRBV19; clone size: -; D gene: -; CDR3 length: 13; CDR3 DNA: TGTGCCAGTAGCGATACAGGTACCTACGAGCAGTACTTC; CDR3 protein: CASSDTGTYEQYF
J gene: TRBJ2-7; V gene: TRBV27; clone size: few; D gene: -; CDR3 length: 16; CDR3 DNA: TGTGCCAGCAGCTTGGATCCGGGACGGAGCTCCTACGAGCAGTACTTC; CDR3 protein: CASSLDPGRSSYEQYF
J gene: TRBJ2-5; V gene: TRBV4-1; clone size: many; D gene: -; CDR3 length: 17; CDR3 DNA: TGCGCCAGCAGCCCCGGGCAGGAACGGAGGTATCAAGAGACCCAGTACTTC; CDR3 protein: CASSPGQERRYQETQYF
J gene: TRBJ2-7; V gene: TRBV6-1; clone size: few; D gene: -; CDR3 length: 17; CDR3 DNA: TGTGCCAGCAGTGACCTCACGGGAGTTTTAGGCCCCTACGAGCAGTACTTC; CDR3 protein: CASSDLTGVLGPYEQYF
J gene: TRBJ2-7; V gene: TRBV2; clone size: few; D gene: TRBD1; CDR3 length: 15; CDR3 DNA: TGTGCCAGCAGGAGCGGCAGGACAGGGGCCTACGAGCAGTACTTC; CDR3 protein: CASRSGRTGAYEQYF
J gene: TRBJ1-2; V gene: TRBV3-1; clone size: -; D gene: -; CDR3 length: 14; CDR3 DNA: TGTGCCAGCAGCCACGTTCCAGGGGACCATGGCTACACCTTC; CDR3 protein: CASSHVPGDHGYTF
J gene: TRBJ2-1; V gene: TRBV7-2; clone size: few; D gene: TRBD2; CDR3 length: 15; CDR3 DNA: TGTGCCAGCAGCCTTGGGACTAGTTTCGACAATGAGCAGTTCTTC; CDR3 protein: CASSLGTSFDNEQFF
J gene: TRBJ2-7; V gene: TRBV6-1; clone size: -; D gene: TRBD2; CDR3 length: 15; CDR3 DNA: TGTGCCAGCAGACCCTCCTCGGGACGGGGGGACGAGCAGTACTTC; CDR3 protein: CASRPSSGRGDEQYF
J gene: TRBJ2-7; V gene: TRBV28; clone size: -; D gene: TRBD1; CDR3 length: 16; CDR3 DNA: TGTGCCAGCAGTCCCTCGACAGGGACCACTACCTACGAGCAGTACTTC; CDR3 protein: CASSPSTGTTTYEQYF
J gene: TRBJ2-2; V gene: TRBV6-5; clone size: -; D gene: -; CDR3 length: 16; CDR3 DNA: TGTGCCAGCAGTTACTCGCAGGGGTCGAACACCGGGGAGCTGTTTTTT; CDR3 protein: CASSYSQGSNTGELFF
J gene: TRBJ2-7; V gene: TRBV7-9; clone size: many; D gene: -; CDR3 length: 11; CDR3 DNA: TGTGCCAGCAGCACCTACTACGAGCAGTACTTC; CDR3 protein: CASSTYYEQYF
J gene: TRBJ2-5; V gene: TRBV6-1; clone size: few; D gene: -; CDR3 length: 14; CDR3 DNA: TGTGCCAGCAGTGAAGGCAGGTACCAAGAGACCCAGTACTTC; CDR3 protein: CASSEGRYQETQYF
J gene: TRBJ2-3; V gene: TRBV20-1; clone size: -; D gene: TRBD2; CDR3 length: 15; CDR3 DNA: TGCAGTGCTAGAGATAGCGGGGGGTACACAGATACGCAGTATTTT; CDR3 protein: CSARDSGGYTDTQYF
J gene: TRBJ2-2; V gene: TRBV5-1; clone size: -; D gene: -; CDR3 length: 15; CDR3 DNA: TGCGCCAGCAGCGCCCTGACAGACAACACCGGGGAGCTGTTTTTT; CDR3 protein: CASSALTDNTGELFF
J gene: TRBJ1-5; V gene: TRBV20-1; clone size: -; D gene: -; CDR3 length: 15; CDR3 DNA: TGCAGTGCCTTATCAGGAGGATTATGGAATCAGCCCCAGCATTTT; CDR3 protein: CSALSGGLWNQPQHF
J gene: TRBJ2-1; V gene: TRBV5-6; clone size: -; D gene: -; CDR3 length: 17; CDR3 DNA: TGTGCCAGCAGCTCGATTAAGGGCAGCCGACTTTACAATGAGCAGTTCTTC; CDR3 protein: CASSSIKGSRLYNEQFF
J gene: TRBJ2-7; V gene: TRBV29-1; clone size: many; D gene: -; CDR3 length: 12; CDR3 DNA: TGCAGCGCGGGACGGGGTGCCCACGAGCAGTACTTC; CDR3 protein: CSAGRGAHEQYF
J gene: TRBJ2-3; V gene: TRBV7-2; clone size: many; D gene: -; CDR3 length: 16; CDR3 DNA: TGTGCCAGCAGCTTAGCGGGAACGGGCAGCACAGATACGCAGTATTTT; CDR3 protein: CASSLAGTGSTDTQYF
J gene: TRBJ2-7; V gene: TRBV4-2; clone size: -; D gene: TRBD2; CDR3 length: 16; CDR3 DNA: TGTGCCAGCAGCCAAGATATCGGACTAGCATCCTACGAGCAGTACTTC; CDR3 protein: CASSQDIGLASYEQYF
J gene: TRBJ2-2; V gene: TRBV20-1; clone size: -; D gene: -; CDR3 length: 15; CDR3 DNA: TGCAGTGCGAAGAGGGGGGCCACGAACACCGGGGAGCTGTTTTTT; CDR3 protein: CSAKRGATNTGELFF
J gene: TRBJ2-7; V gene: TRBV28; clone size: few; D gene: -; CDR3 length: 15; CDR3 DNA: TGTGCCAGCAGGCCCGGAGTGGTGGGTGGCTACGAGCAGTACTTC; CDR3 protein: CASRPGVVGGYEQYF
J gene: TRBJ2-5; V gene: TRBV28; clone size: -; D gene: -; CDR3 length: 11; CDR3 DNA: TGTGCCAGCAGTGGGTTCGAGGGCCAGTACTTC; CDR3 protein: CASSGFEGQYF
J gene: TRBJ2-7; V gene: TRBV9; clone size: -; D gene: TRBD2; CDR3 length: 16; CDR3 DNA: TGTGCCAGCAGCGTAGGGGGGCTAGCGGGCCTCTACGAGCAGTACTTC; CDR3 protein: CASSVGGLAGLYEQYF
J gene: TRBJ2-1; V gene: TRBV10-3; clone size: few; D gene: -; CDR3 length: 15; CDR3 DNA: TGTGCCATCAGTGATCCCCTAGCGCCCTACAATGAGCAGTTCTTC; CDR3 protein: CAISDPLAPYNEQFF
J gene: TRBJ2-7; V gene: TRBV7-2; clone size: few; D gene: TRBD1; CDR3 length: 14; CDR3 DNA: TGTGCCAGCAGCGACCGGGACAGGGCCTACGAGCAGTACTTC; CDR3 protein: CASSDRDRAYEQYF
J gene: TRBJ2-1; V gene: TRBV28; clone size: few; D gene: TRBD2; CDR3 length: 15; CDR3 DNA: TGTGCCAGCAGTTTGGCTAGCGGGGCTACTCATGAGCAGTTCTTC; CDR3 protein: CASSLASGATHEQFF
J gene: TRBJ2-7; V gene: TRBV20-1; clone size: -; D gene: TRBD2; CDR3 length: 13; CDR3 DNA: TGCAGTGCTAATTCGGGGGGCTCCTACGAGCAGTACTTC; CDR3 protein: CSANSGGSYEQYF
J gene: TRBJ2-7; V gene: TRBV6-1; clone size: -; D gene: TRBD2; CDR3 length: 19; CDR3 DNA: TGTGCCAGCAGTGAAGCGGTGGGACTAGCGGGGGGCCAAGGGCACGAGCAGTACTTC; CDR3 protein: CASSEAVGLAGGQGHEQYF
J gene: TRBJ2-1; V gene: TRBV11-2; clone size: few; D gene: TRBD2; CDR3 length: 14; CDR3 DNA: TGTGCCAGCAGCTTAGTGCGGGGGACGGGTGAGCAGTTCTTC; CDR3 protein: CASSLVRGTGEQFF
J gene: TRBJ2-3; V gene: TRBV7-2; clone size: few; D gene: -; CDR3 length: 17; CDR3 DNA: TGTGCCAGCAGCCCGAAAAAGGGGGGAGGGGCGGGGTATACGCAGTATTTT; CDR3 protein: CASSPKKGGGAGYTQYF
J gene: TRBJ2-7; V gene: TRBV29-1; clone size: -; D gene: -; CDR3 length: 13; CDR3 DNA: TGCAGCGTCGTACAGGGAACTCCCTACGAGCAGTACTTC; CDR3 protein: CSVVQGTPYEQYF
J gene: TRBJ2-1; V gene: TRBV5-4; clone size: -; D gene: TRBD1; CDR3 length: 16; CDR3 DNA: TGTGCCAGCAGCTTGGCTGGTGGACAGGGGGCCGCCCGTAGCGCCTTC; CDR3 protein: CASSLAGGQGAARSAF
J gene: TRBJ2-2; V gene: TRBV4-2; clone size: once; D gene: -; CDR3 length: 18; CDR3 DNA: TGTGCCAGCAGCCAAGTCGGTGTTGTGGGGGCGCAGGACGGGGAGCTGTTTTTT; CDR3 protein: CASSQVGVVGAQDGELFF
J gene: TRBJ2-7; V gene: TRBV27; clone size: -; D gene: -; CDR3 length: 13; CDR3 DNA: TGTGCCAGCAGTTTATTGTGGGAGGATGAGCAGTACTTC; CDR3 protein: CASSLLWEDEQYF
J gene: TRBJ2-5; V gene: TRBV29-1; clone size: -; D gene: TRBD2; CDR3 length: 13; CDR3 DNA: TGCAGCGCCAGGACTAGCGGGGAAGAGACCCAGTACTTC; CDR3 protein: CSARTSGEETQYF
J gene: TRBJ2-2; V gene: TRBV30; clone size: -; D gene: -; CDR3 length: 16; CDR3 DNA: TGTGCCTGGAGTGTTCATGTACAAAACGGTCCCGGGGAGCTGTTTTTT; CDR3 protein: CAWSVHVQNGPGELFF